The rows below give T cell receptor beta chains drawn from one sample of a study of T cell repertoires in cytomegalovirus infection. TCRdb recomputed calls from the reads with MiXCR, one row per CDR3 protein. Of 300,000 to 400,000 distinct CDR3 sequences in the sample, 8% to 10% were seen once. What was sequenced was PBMCs. Receptors were obtained from a human donor in good health (CMV status not recorded). Some clones in this sample may be carry-over from other donors' samples. Both conserved end residues are trimmed from each CDR3. D genes are given only for firm matches.

TRBJ2-3 TRBD2 TRBV19 ASMTSGGTDTQY
TRBJ2-1 TRBD2 TRBV11-2 ASRRAGLAPSEQF
TRBJ2-5 . TRBV20-1 SAARSVETQY
TRBJ2-5 . TRBV19 ASSMVGVSGTQY
TRBJ2-5 TRBD1 TRBV7-9 ASSHWDSQETQY
TRBJ2-6 TRBD2 TRBV19 ASKGGRGYSGANVLT
TRBJ1-6 . TRBV4-2 ASSQDKAVESPLH
TRBJ2-6 . TRBV29-1 SVGSLGHLGIGANVLT
TRBJ1-3 TRBD1 TRBV7-2 ASSLEQGAISGNTIY
TRBJ2-7 . TRBV19 ASRAQGWPGEQY
TRBJ2-1 TRBD1 TRBV20-1 SARKGQGGDNEQF
TRBJ2-2 TRBD2 TRBV27 ASSASGRTNTGELF
TRBJ2-7 . TRBV7-2 ASTLRPGIYEQY
TRBJ2-5 TRBD1 TRBV7-2 ASSSGQGGGETQY
TRBJ2-1 TRBD1 TRBV14 ASSRGPGQPNYNEQF
TRBJ2-1 TRBD1 TRBV4-1 ASSQDRGQGYNEQF
TRBJ2-1 . TRBV4-1 ASRKKGQGGNEQF
TRBJ1-5 . TRBV27 ASSLGRVSNQPQH
TRBJ2-4 TRBD1 TRBV7-2 ASSLVRTGSDIQY
TRBJ2-1 . TRBV4-3 ASSQSGPIPWDEQF
TRBJ2-1 . TRBV19 ASSAPTSLASF
TRBJ2-7 TRBD1 TRBV5-1 ASRTGNSYEQY
TRBJ1-3 TRBD1 TRBV7-6 ASSDPGQGLSSGNTIY
TRBJ2-3 TRBD2 TRBV28 ASSPGTSGASTDTQY
TRBJ1-5 . TRBV12-3/TRBV12-4 ASSWTVYGPQH
TRBJ2-1 . TRBV28 ASSFAGLVSEQF
TRBJ1-1 . TRBV6-6 ASSYSIGETEAF
TRBJ1-5 TRBD1 TRBV15 ATSSRDSPNQPQH
TRBJ2-5 . TRBV12-5 ASGLSASAETQY
TRBJ2-6 . TRBV4-3 ASSQDAAHSGANVLT